What follows are 2 T cell receptor beta chains derived from one specimen sequenced in a study of blood T cell repertoires in COVID-19. Measured with immunoSEQ multiplex PCR; TCRdb has only the in-frame clones, and not every one. The sample has roughly 240,000 clones; more than 70% are singletons. Material: PBMCs or T cells enriched from blood (not recorded which). These TCRs come from a woman between 45 and 60 years old who had recovered from COVID-19.

The chain couples TRBV30 to TRBJ2-7; 8 bases match TRBD2. The germline CDR1 and CDR2 sequences are GTSNPN and SVGIG (reference sequence). The V gene end was trimmed by 0 bases and the J gene end by 3 bases; junction bases not matched to a gene: 4. The CDR3 consists of 14 residues. CDR3 coding DNA: TGTGCCTGGAGTGTACGACGGGGGGGCTACGAGCAGTACTTC. It encodes CAWSVRRGGYEQYF.

The V call is TRBV25-1, the J call TRBJ2-7; 7 nucleotides match TRBD2. The CDR3 has 17 residues. J lost 5 bases, V lost 2 bases, and 15 bases had no gene match. The germline V gene encodes CDR1 MGHDK and CDR2 SYGVNS. CDR3 region: CASSEPSGAGESDEQYF. Written as DNA, the CDR3 is TGTGCCAGCAGTGAACCCTCCGGGGCGGGAGAGTCGGACGAGCAGTACTTC.